This T cell receptor (beta chain) was captured by sequencing in a study of cytomegalovirus exposure and HLA in healthy donors. The V gene lost 3 bases and the J gene lost 10 bases, with 19 bases spanning the gap. The CDR3 loop spans 14 amino acids. In germline, CDR1 is SNHLY, CDR2 FYNNEI. This PCR relied on a set of 60 Vbeta primers and 13 Jbeta primers. Data came from immunoSEQ multiplex PCR; TCRdb stores just in-frame clones and leaves some out. The sample holds 130,000 to 150,000 clones, 79% seen once. Comments on this clone: Other DNA sequences in this specimen translate into the identical CDR3.

Each of the donors was a healthy bone marrow donor. Sample: PBMCs. This receptor was identified in a female donor in good health and CMV-seronegative. The chain carries TRBV2 and TRBJ2-7; D is ambiguous. The CDR3 bases are TGTGCCAGCAGTGACTCAGTGGTGCGTTCAGGACAGTACTTC. Amino acids: CASSDSVVRSGQYF.